The 4 T cell receptor beta chains below all came from one sample that was sequenced in a study of cytomegalovirus exposure and HLA in healthy donors. A multiplex PCR was run with 60 Vbeta primers and 13 Jbeta primers. Assay: immunoSEQ multiplex PCR; the TCRdb copy retains only in-frame clones and omits some. The table records 150,000 to 200,000 clones, less than 75% of them present only once. The source material was PBMCs. These receptors were obtained from a girl aged 10-17 years in good health and CMV-seronegative.

The rearrangement joins TRBV6-1 to TRBJ1-5, with D unresolved. This CDR3 region has 21 residues. CDR1 is MNHNS, CDR2 SASEGT, per germline. V dropped 0 bases and J dropped 0 bases, with 24 bases sitting between them. This chain's CDR3 is CASSEAPSAGRTGYSNQPQHF. CDR3 sequence (DNA): TGTGCCAGCAGTGAAGCACCCTCAGCCGGGAGAACCGGGTATAGCAATCAGCCCCAGCATTTT.

The chain recombines TRBV15 with TRBJ2-2, with 7 nucleotides matching TRBD1. The germline V gene encodes CDR1 LNHNV and CDR2 YYDKDF (reference sequence). This CDR3 is built from 15 residues. V lost 6 bases and J lost 1; bases outside the gene matches: 5. CDR3 DNA sequence: TGTGCCACCAGGGCAGGACAGGTGAACACCGGGGAGCTGTTTTTT. It codes for CATRAGQVNTGELFF.

This chain uses TRBV2 with TRBJ2-1, with 8 nucleotides matching TRBD2. The V segment lost 6 bases and the J segment 4 bases; nucleotides outside the gene matches: 11. CDR3 size: 16 residues. Germline-derived CDR1 and CDR2 are SNHLY and FYNNEI. The CDR3 DNA reads as TGTGCCAGCAGAAGGATGGGCGGGGGGCCATACAATGAGCAGTTCTTC. Translation: CASRRMGGGPYNEQFF.

CDR3 sequence: CASKQTANNEQFF. Here the CDR3 DNA reads TGTGCCAGCAAGCAGACAGCCAACAATGAGCAGTTCTTC. The chain has TRBV2 and TRBJ2-1, with a weak D call TRBD1 (5 bases). This CDR3 is built from 13 residues. Trimming cost V 7 bases and J 5 bases, with 12 bases left between them. Germline CDR1 SNHLY, CDR2 FYNNEI.